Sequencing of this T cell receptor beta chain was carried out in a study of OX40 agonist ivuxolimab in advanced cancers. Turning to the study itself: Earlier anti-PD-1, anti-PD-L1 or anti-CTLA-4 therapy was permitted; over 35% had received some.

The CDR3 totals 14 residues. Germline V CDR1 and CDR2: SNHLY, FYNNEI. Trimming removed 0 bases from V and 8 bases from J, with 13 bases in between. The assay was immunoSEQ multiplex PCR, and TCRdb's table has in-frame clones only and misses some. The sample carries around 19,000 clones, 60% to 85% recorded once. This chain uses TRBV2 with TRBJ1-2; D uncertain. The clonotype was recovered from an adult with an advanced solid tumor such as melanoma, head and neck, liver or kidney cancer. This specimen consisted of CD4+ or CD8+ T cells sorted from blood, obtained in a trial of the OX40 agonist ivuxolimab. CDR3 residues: CASSEALPTVGYTF. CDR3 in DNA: TGTGCCAGCAGTGAAGCGCTTCCGACGGTGGGCTACACCTTC.